The sample holds many counts of the clone carrying this T cell receptor (beta chain). The target antigen is unknown. This record belongs to a study of Graves' ophthalmopathy and Graves' hyperthyroidism. Study-level points and caveats: A roughly 84% specificity and roughly 90% sensitivity were achieved by a 13-signature model that separated ophthalmopathy from stable hyperthyroidism.

RNA transcripts yielded amplified TCR beta CDR3 regions. Amplification began with first-round RT-PCR using HTBI primers, then second-round multiplex PCR was performed. TCRdb recomputed calls from the multiplex PCR reads with MiXCR, one row per CDR3 protein. This repertoire shows a few hundred thousand distinct CDR3 sequences, less than 20% found once; its top ten account for about 7.3%. Ages of hyperthyroidism patients ran from 18 to 65, and their diagnoses were new, under 2 months' duration. Certain patients, namely those with other autoimmune diseases, uncontrolled infections, pregnancy or lactation, were excluded. The J segment lost 6 bases and the V segment lost 6 bases, leaving 10 bases of the junction unmatched. This CDR3 is built from 14 residues. Germline V gene lookup returns CDR1 LNHDA and CDR2 SQIVND (reference sequence).

The sequence derives from a woman under 30 with stable Graves' hyperthyroidism. The V and J genes are TRBV19 and TRBJ2-7, with 8 bases identical to TRBD2. The sequencing sample was made of peripheral blood. This CDR3 reads CASSLRRAGGEQYF. In DNA form, the CDR3 reads TGTGCCAGTAGCCTTCGGAGGGCGGGGGGCGAGCAGTACTTC.